Listed below are T cell receptor beta chains from one sample, sequenced in a study of metastatic and nonmetastatic thyroid tumors. TCRdb re-processed the PCR reads through MiXCR. The sample includes some 93,000 clones, 12% of them seen just once. The material sequenced was blood. These receptors all come from a female donor with papillary thyroid cancer or a benign thyroid nodule (not recorded which). Some clones in this sample may be carry-over from other donors' samples. Each CDR3 is given with its conserved first and last residue. Each record gives: D gene, J gene, clone size, V gene, CDR3 DNA, CDR3 protein. D genes are given only for firm matches. A row's size may be missing; if present it is once, few, many or a size class.

D gene: TRBD1
J gene: TRBJ2-5
clone size: many
V gene: TRBV29-1
CDR3 DNA: TGCAGCGTCCTTCCCGGGACAGGCCAAGAGACCCAGTACTTC
CDR3 protein: CSVLPGTGQETQYF

D gene: TRBD1
J gene: TRBJ2-7
clone size: many
V gene: TRBV24-1
CDR3 DNA: TGTGCCACCAGGGGGGACAGCTCCTACGAGCAGTACTTC
CDR3 protein: CATRGDSSYEQYF

D gene: NA
J gene: TRBJ1-2
clone size: many
V gene: TRBV29-1
CDR3 DNA: TGCAGCGTTGTCAGGGGAAGTGCCTATGGCTACACCTTC
CDR3 protein: CSVVRGSAYGYTF

D gene: NA
J gene: TRBJ2-1
clone size: NA
V gene: TRBV2
CDR3 DNA: TGTGCCAGAAGTGGGTTCGACAATGAGCAGTTCTTC
CDR3 protein: CARSGFDNEQFF

D gene: NA
J gene: TRBJ2-5
clone size: many
V gene: TRBV27
CDR3 DNA: TGTGCCAGCAGTTTCTGGACCGGGACGGGGAAATGGACCCAGTACTTC
CDR3 protein: CASSFWTGTGKWTQYF

D gene: TRBD1
J gene: TRBJ1-5
clone size: many
V gene: TRBV15
CDR3 DNA: TGTGCCACCAGCACAAGGACAGGAGGACAGCCCCAGCATTTT
CDR3 protein: CATSTRTGGQPQHF

D gene: TRBD2
J gene: TRBJ2-7
clone size: many
V gene: TRBV11-1
CDR3 DNA: TGTGCCAGCAGCTTACCTACTAGCGGGAAGTTCTACGAGCAGTACTTC
CDR3 protein: CASSLPTSGKFYEQYF

D gene: NA
J gene: TRBJ2-2
clone size: NA
V gene: TRBV7-9
CDR3 DNA: TGTGCCGGTTACGCAGGGGACCACACCGGGGAGCTGTTTTTT
CDR3 protein: CAGYAGDHTGELFF

D gene: NA
J gene: TRBJ2-1
clone size: many
V gene: TRBV30
CDR3 DNA: TGTGCCTGGAGTCAAACCGGGCCTAACAATGAGCAGTTCTTC
CDR3 protein: CAWSQTGPNNEQFF

D gene: TRBD2
J gene: TRBJ2-7
clone size: NA
V gene: TRBV5-4
CDR3 DNA: TGTGCCAGCAGCTTGGTGCGGTCTAGCGGGAGACTTGGCGAGCAGTACTTC
CDR3 protein: CASSLVRSSGRLGEQYF

D gene: NA
J gene: TRBJ2-1
clone size: many
V gene: TRBV2
CDR3 DNA: TGTGCCAGCAGCGGGCCACAGTACAATGAGCAGTTCTTC
CDR3 protein: CASSGPQYNEQFF

D gene: NA
J gene: TRBJ2-1
clone size: many
V gene: TRBV19
CDR3 DNA: TGTGCCAGTAGCTTAGGATTTAAGGGGACCAATGAGCAGTTCTTC
CDR3 protein: CASSLGFKGTNEQFF

D gene: NA
J gene: TRBJ2-1
clone size: many
V gene: TRBV20-1
CDR3 DNA: TGCAGTGGTGGCCCACGCAATGAGCAGTTCTTC
CDR3 protein: CSGGPRNEQFF

D gene: TRBD2
J gene: TRBJ2-1
clone size: few
V gene: TRBV5-6
CDR3 DNA: TGTGCCAGCAGTCGGGACTTAGGACTAGCGGGGTACAATGAGCAGTTCTTC
CDR3 protein: CASSRDLGLAGYNEQFF

D gene: NA
J gene: TRBJ1-5
clone size: many
V gene: TRBV11-2
CDR3 DNA: TGTGCCAGCAGCTTTTCTCCCGAGACCGGCAATCAGCCCCAGCATTTT
CDR3 protein: CASSFSPETGNQPQHF

D gene: NA
J gene: TRBJ1-5
clone size: many
V gene: TRBV5-6
CDR3 DNA: TGTGCCAGCAGCTTGGCAGGGGCGGTCAATCAGCCCCAGCATTTT
CDR3 protein: CASSLAGAVNQPQHF

D gene: NA
J gene: TRBJ1-1
clone size: NA
V gene: TRBV6-1
CDR3 DNA: TGTGCCAGCACCCCGGGGATGAACACTGAAGCTTTCTTT
CDR3 protein: CASTPGMNTEAFF

D gene: TRBD2
J gene: TRBJ2-1
clone size: many
V gene: TRBV29-1
CDR3 DNA: TGCAGCGGGAACCGGGACTACCCATACAATGAGCAGTTCTTC
CDR3 protein: CSGNRDYPYNEQFF

D gene: NA
J gene: TRBJ2-7
clone size: many
V gene: TRBV10-2
CDR3 DNA: TGCGCCAGCAGTGAGTTCCCGAGTATACAGCTACCCAGGCTCTACGAGCAGTACTTC
CDR3 protein: CASSEFPSIQLPRLYEQYF

D gene: TRBD1
J gene: TRBJ2-7
clone size: NA
V gene: TRBV5-4
CDR3 DNA: TGTGCCAGCAGCTTATGGGACAGCTCCTACGAGCAGTACTTC
CDR3 protein: CASSLWDSSYEQYF

D gene: NA
J gene: TRBJ1-4
clone size: many
V gene: TRBV4-3
CDR3 DNA: TGCGCCAGCAGCCAAGAAGGGAGGGAAAAACTGTTTTTT
CDR3 protein: CASSQEGREKLFF

D gene: TRBD2
J gene: TRBJ2-5
clone size: many
V gene: TRBV11-1
CDR3 DNA: TGTGCCAGCAGCTTATTGGGACTAGTACAAGAGACCCAGTACTTC
CDR3 protein: CASSLLGLVQETQYF